The clone carrying this T cell receptor (beta chain) came up once. Its specificity is unknown. This specimen comes from a study of beta chain features in type 1 diabetes. Study at large: Age, gender, cell numbers and subset yield matched between patients and controls.

This CDR3 comprises 18 residues. Germline V gene lookup returns CDR1 MNHEY and CDR2 SMNVEV (reference sequence). V was pared by 3 bases and J by 9 bases, with 27 bases between. Overall study findings and caveats: The study found moderately but significantly shorter TCRB CDR3s in all four CD4+ subsets of Type 1 diabetes patients.

Sequencing targeted expressed TCRB transcripts, as all isolated RNA had been reverse transcribed. Deep immunoSEQ sequencing covered naive, central memory and regulatory T cell samples. The protocol was immunoSEQ multiplex PCR, while the TCRdb copy is restricted to in-frame clones and leaves out a portion. The sample yields 120,000 to 150,000 clones, about an eighth seen once. The single heparinised draw taken from each donor contained about 110 mL of blood on average. This TCR came from a man aged 18 to 30 with type 1 diabetes. Input material: central memory CD4+ T cells from blood. The V and J genes are TRBV27 and TRBJ2-1, with a tentative D call TRBD2 (6 bases). DNA of the CDR3: TGTGCCAGCAGTTTGCGCGGTGAGGCGGGACCACGGTGGGGTGAGCAGTTCTTC. Protein sequence: CASSLRGEAGPRWGEQFF.